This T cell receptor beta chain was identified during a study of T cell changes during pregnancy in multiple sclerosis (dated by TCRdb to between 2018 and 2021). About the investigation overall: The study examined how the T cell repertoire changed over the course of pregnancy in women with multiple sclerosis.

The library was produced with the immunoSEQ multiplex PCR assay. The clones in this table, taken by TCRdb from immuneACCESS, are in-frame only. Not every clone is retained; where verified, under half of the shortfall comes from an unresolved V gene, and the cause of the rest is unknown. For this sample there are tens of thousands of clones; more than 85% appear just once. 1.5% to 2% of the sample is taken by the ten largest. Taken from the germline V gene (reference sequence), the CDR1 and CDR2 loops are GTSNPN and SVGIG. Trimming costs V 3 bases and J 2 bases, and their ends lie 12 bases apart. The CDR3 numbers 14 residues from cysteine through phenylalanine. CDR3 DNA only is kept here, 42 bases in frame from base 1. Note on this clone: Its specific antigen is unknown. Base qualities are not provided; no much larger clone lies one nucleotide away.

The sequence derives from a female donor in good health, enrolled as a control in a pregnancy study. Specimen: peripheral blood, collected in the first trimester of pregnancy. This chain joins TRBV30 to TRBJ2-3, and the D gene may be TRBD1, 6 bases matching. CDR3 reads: CAWSGWTATDTQYF. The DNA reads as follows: TGTGCCTGGAGCGGATGGACAGCCACAGATACGCAGTATTTT.